The sequence of this TCR beta chain was determined in a study of OX40 agonist ivuxolimab in advanced cancers. Turning to the overall study: The costimulatory receptor OX40 (CD134) was targeted by ivuxolimab, a fully human IgG2 agonistic monoclonal antibody. Intravenous ivuxolimab was administered to patients every 2 weeks at six dose levels: 0.01, 0.1, 0.3, 1.5, 3 and 10 mg/kg. Of the approximately 54 patients in dose escalation, some 20 had hepatocellular carcinoma, about 15 had melanoma, 9 had renal cell carcinoma and 9 had head and neck cancer. The dose-escalation cohort was about 87% male with a mean age of roughly 62 years, ranging from roughly 20 to 80. Patients were allowed to have had prior anti-PD-1, anti-PD-L1 or anti-CTLA-4 therapy, and approximately 37% of the dose-escalation patients had been treated with checkpoint inhibitors. Partial responses were achieved by three dose-escalation patients, of whom one had hepatocellular carcinoma and two had cutaneous melanoma. The point of sequencing TCRbeta in the periphery was to test whether ivuxolimab changed TCR sequence diversity and drove clonal T-cell expansion. The monotherapy dose-escalation portion (N ≈ 50 patients) of the phase I ivuxolimab trial is reported in the paper. General conclusions and limits of the study: After ivuxolimab, more expanded clones were found on average in CD8+ T cells than in CD4+ T cells. Low levels of normalized T-cell clonal expansion were also seen in some patients who did not respond. In the 0.1-3.0 mg/kg groups, partial responders were among the patients with the lowest normalized peripheral clonal expansion, particularly in CD8+ T cells. Which antigens the clonally expanded peripheral T cells were specific for was not determined. Clonal expansion of both CD4+ and CD8+ blood T cells was observed from baseline to week 6 at doses 0.1 to 3.0 mg/kg.

About this clone itself: Its antigen specificity is not known. Base quality data are lacking; no much larger clone is found one base away.

Clipping removes 2 bases from V and 4 bases from J, with 4 as the unmatched junction base count. Its CDR3 holds 15 amino acids, cysteine through phenylalanine. Only the CDR3 region is kept as DNA, spanning 45 bases read in frame from base 1. Sequences SGHTA (CDR1) and FQGTGA (CDR2) are obtained from the germline V gene. For sequencing of the TCRbeta CDR3 region, genomic DNA was extracted from the sorted cells. TCRbeta CDR3 regions were sequenced using the immunoSEQ Assay. Entries here come from immuneACCESS through TCRdb and include only in-frame sequences with V and J called. Some clones fail to appear in such tables; in the studies checked, an unresolved V gene covers under half of the shortfall, and the cause of the remainder is unknown. The sample contains around 50,000 clones, about 89% of them found a single time. The top ten hold around 12% of the sample. The trial excluded patients who had a history of autoimmune disease or who were on systemic immunosuppression. Peripheral blood for TCR sequencing was collected from all dose cohorts at baseline, on cycle 4 day 1, and on cycle 7 day 1. Samples came from an open-label, multicenter, first-in-human phase I dose-escalation trial of ivuxolimab. Adults with locally advanced or metastatic head and neck squamous cell, hepatocellular, melanoma or renal cell carcinoma were enrolled in the trial. Before TCR sequencing, CD4+ T cells and CD8+ T cells were sorted from peripheral blood as separate populations.

The receptor was isolated from an adult with an advanced solid tumor such as melanoma, head and neck, liver or kidney cancer. In this chain, TRBV7-3 is recombined with TRBJ2-1, with 8 junctional bases fitting TRBD2. The sequencing here drew on CD4+ or CD8+ T cells sorted from blood, taken in a trial of the OX40 agonist ivuxolimab. CDR3 region: CASSLEAGVYNEQFF. The DNA sequence is as follows: TGTGCCAGCAGCTTAGAAGCGGGAGTTTACAATGAGCAGTTCTTC.